What follows is one TCR beta chain and its context. Its antigen is unknown. It has no much larger one-base neighbor in the sample; base qualities were not kept. The entry originates in a study of CD8 T cells in ankylosing spondylitis (dated by TCRdb to 2016 to 2017). Regarding the research as a whole: To find TCR variants linked to disease, the study profiled T cell receptor beta repertoires in ankylosing spondylitis patients and healthy donors. In total, the full study cohort was made up of roughly 110 healthy donors and 25 to 30 ankylosing spondylitis patients. Peripheral blood samples were taken, and synovial fluid was additionally collected from ankylosing spondylitis patients.

From a lookup of the germline V gene (reference sequence), CDR1 and CDR2 are SGHKS and YYEKEE. The V end loses 2 bases and the J end loses 9 bases, and a stretch of 9 bases separates them. The CDR3, from cysteine to phenylalanine, totals 12 residues. The entry retains the CDR3 DNA only, 36 bases that are in frame from base 1. The sample was run on an Illumina HiSeq 2500. Quantitative 5'-RACE with molecular barcodes was the method used to prepare the TCR beta libraries. As for the authors' bioinformatics: To identify disease-linked TCR variants, a new computational method was used, one built on a probabilistic model of VDJ rearrangement. TCRdb's own reprocessing of the public reads used fastp at Q25 and MiXCR and kept productive beta chains. CDR3 protein sequences are deduplicated, and each keeps its most common genes and DNA. TCRdb assigned the V and J calls; the authors' analysis was not used. The sample table records fewer than 750,000 distinct CDR3 sequences; under 20% of these occur just once. The ten largest clones add up to around 20% of the sample.

Study-wide conclusions, independent of this receptor: Some TCR beta motif variants had previously been reported in synovial fluid and blood of reactive arthritis patients, which suggested common disease-initiation mechanisms. According to the report, matched synovial fluid samples from ankylosing spondylitis patients were significantly enriched for the disease-linked clones. In peripheral blood, the disease-linked clones were found at relatively low frequencies and had a CD8+ phenotype. A TCR beta motif of several highly homologous amino acid variants appeared characteristic of blood from ankylosing spondylitis patients.

The chain couples TRBV5-5 to TRBJ2-1; there is no confident call for the D gene. This clonotype was sampled from a male donor with ankylosing spondylitis. Sequencing input: blood, either unsorted or a sorted T cell fraction (not recorded which). The DNA is TGTGCCAGCAGCTTCAGTCGGCCTGAGCAGTTCTTC. It translates to CASSFSRPEQFF.